The 20 T cell receptor beta chains in this list originate from one sample, sequenced in a study of blood T cells in healthy people across ages. With a J-beta primer mix and a sample-barcoded 5' primer, a second PCR ran roughly 6 to 12 cycles. In TCRdb, the 5' RACE reads were re-called with MiXCR into one record per CDR3 protein. The data show about 680,000 distinct CDR3 sequences, 45% to 50% seen once. The sequencing input was blood. The origin of the receptors is a woman in her sixties or seventies in good health.

The chain couples TRBV24-1 to TRBJ2-1, with no clear D. V was clipped by 0 bases and J by 9 bases, with 8 bases between them. Germline CDR1 reads KGHDR; CDR2 reads SFDVKD. The CDR3 extends over 13 amino acids. The CDR3 DNA sequence: TGTGCCACCAGTGATTTGCAAGGCGTTGAGCAGTTCTTC. Translated: CATSDLQGVEQFF.

The chain employs TRBV9 and TRBJ2-1; D is possibly TRBD2 (6 bases). Judging by the DNA end, TRBJ2-7 fits better; the J call may be wrong. The V gene's germline CDR1 is SGDLS and CDR2 YYNGEE. This CDR3 comprises 14 residues. The CDR3 loop reads CASGAGSSYNEQYF. Written as DNA, the CDR3 is TGTGCCAGCGGAGCGGGTAGCTCCTACAATGAGCAGTACTTC.

This clonotype occurred many times. The gene calls are TRBV7-3 and TRBJ1-1; D gene uncertain. Looked up from germline, CDR1 is SGHTA and CDR2 is FQGTGA. With 1 base removed from V and 3 bases from J, the gap between germline ends came to 6 bases. The CDR3 has 13 amino acids. The CDR3 DNA is TGTGCCAGCAGCTTAAGTCCGGACACTGAAGCTTTCTTT. Translated, it gives CASSLSPDTEAFF. Looking up the rest from reference TRBV7-3 and TRBJ1-1 gives the full variable domain: GAGVSQTPSNKVTEKGKYVELRCDPISGHTALYWYRQSLGQGPEFLIYFQGTGAADDSGLPNDRFFAVRPEGSVSTLKIQRTERGDSAVYLCASSLSPDTEAFFGQGTRLTVV.

The chain joins TRBV3-1 to TRBJ1-2; tentative D call: TRBD1 (6 bases). Deletions cut 1 base from V and 7 bases from J, with 13 bases between. The CDR3 runs 14 residues. Germline values: CDR1 LGHDT, CDR2 YNNKEL (reference sequence). Here the CDR3 reads CASSQGQGLSGYTF. The CDR3 DNA reads TGTGCCAGCAGCCAAGGTCAGGGGCTAAGTGGCTACACCTTC. Together with reference TRBV3-1 and TRBJ1-2, the CDR3 gives the full variable domain: DTAVSQTPKYLVTQMGNDKSIKCEQNLGHDTMYWYKQDSKKFLKIMFSYNNKELIINETVPNRFSPKSPDKAHLNLHINSLELGDSAVYFCASSQGQGLSGYTFGSGTRLTVV.

On this clonotype: Relative to the germline gene, one junction end is altered; a read error may explain this. V gene TRBV7-7 combines with J gene TRBJ2-7, with 11 bases lining up with TRBD2. Germline-derived CDR1 and CDR2 are SSHAT and FNYEAQ (reference sequence). The CDR3 is 15 residues long. The CDR3 DNA reads TGTGCTAGCAGCTACGGGACTAGCGGTAACAATGAGCAGTACTTC. This gives the protein CASSYGTSGNNEQYF.

J is TRBJ2-4 and V is TRBV7-2; unclear D gene. The germline V gene encodes CDR1 SGHTA and CDR2 FQGNSA. CDR3 length: 15 residues. The V end was cut by 6 bases, the J end by 6 bases, with 18 bases between. The CDR3 DNA reads as TGTGCCAGCAGGACGGGTGGGGTTCTGAGAAACATTCAGTACTTC. Its protein is CASRTGGVLRNIQYF.

This clonotype occurred once. The V and J genes are TRBV4-2 and TRBJ2-6; maybe TRBD2 (5 bases). Trimming left V 3 bases short and J 2 bases short, with 17 bases between. The germline gives CDR1 LGHNA, CDR2 YNFKEQ. There are 18 residues in the CDR3. The chain's CDR3 is CASSQDRTSGTGANVLTF. CDR3 nucleotides: TGTGCCAGCAGCCAGGACCGGACTTCGGGTACTGGGGCCAACGTCCTGACTTTC.

This chain links TRBV7-2 with TRBJ2-7; 7 bases are shared with TRBD1. Germline CDR1 reads SGHTA; CDR2 reads FQGNSA. The CDR3 totals 15 residues. V was pared by 1 base and J by 4 bases, with 7 bases of the junction left unmatched. CDR3 in amino acids: CASSLERTGPYEQYF. The CDR3 nucleotides read TGTGCCAGCAGCTTAGAGCGGACAGGACCTTACGAGCAGTACTTC.

The CDR3 region is CASSYQMNSGANVLTF. In nucleotides, the CDR3 is TGTGCCAGCAGTTACCAGATGAACTCTGGGGCCAACGTCCTGACTTTC. The rearrangement joins TRBV6-2 or TRBV6-3 to TRBJ2-6; no clear D. Trimming removed 2 bases from V and 0 bases from J, with 8 bases in between. The CDR3 totals 16 residues. Germline CDR1 and CDR2: MNHEY and SVGEGT.

This clonotype appeared many times. The chain employs TRBV29-1 and TRBJ1-2, with D uncertain. This CDR3 has 12 amino acids. Trimming pared 1 base from V and 3 bases from J, leaving 6 bases between. Germline CDR1 is SQVTM and CDR2 is ANQGSEA. CDR3 in DNA: TGCAGCGTTGAAGTAGGCGACTATGGCTACACCTTC. Its translation is CSVEVGDYGYTF.

V and J are TRBV6-2 or TRBV6-3 and TRBJ2-1; 11 nucleotides align to TRBD2. This CDR3 has 15 amino acids. Germline CDR1 MNHEY, CDR2 SVGEGT. V dropped 7 bases and J dropped 13; count of bases not matched to a gene: 15. The chain's CDR3 is CASKPIAGGLSTQFF. CDR3 bases: TGTGCCAGCAAGCCAATAGCGGGAGGGCTCTCGACTCAGTTCTTC.

This clonotype was counted between two and nine times. This chain links TRBV28 with TRBJ1-2; D is perhaps TRBD1 (5 bases). With 7 bases removed from V and 1 base from J, the gap between germline ends came to 13 bases. In germline, CDR1 is MDHEN, CDR2 SYDVKM. The CDR3 loop spans 14 amino acids. DNA for the CDR3: TGTGCCAGCACTCATAACAGGCTTAACTATGGCTACACCTTC. This codes for CASTHNRLNYGYTF.

This chain connects TRBV20-1 to TRBJ1-1; D ambiguous. The CDR3 loop spans 10 amino acids. In germline, CDR1 is DFQATT, CDR2 SNEGSKA (reference sequence). Trimming took off 2 bases at V and 7 bases at J, with 5 bases between the two ends. CDR3 nucleotide sequence: TGCAGTGCTAGAAGGAATGAAGCTTTCTTT. Translated, it gives CSARRNEAFF.

J is TRBJ2-6 and V is TRBV11-2, with D maybe TRBD2 (7 bases). From germline, CDR1 is SGHAT and CDR2 FQNNGV. V was shortened by 4 bases and J by 4 bases, with 17 bases between the two germline ends. CDR3 length: 17 residues. The chain's CDR3 is CASSSQLGGLGANVLTF. The CDR3 DNA reads as TGTGCCAGCAGCTCCCAGCTGGGGGGGCTCGGGGCCAACGTCCTGACTTTC.

CDR3 residues: CASSQGRRTYEQYF. The DNA of the CDR3 is TGCGCCAGCAGCCAAGGACGCAGAACCTACGAGCAGTACTTC. The chain links TRBV4-1 to TRBJ2-7; D is unresolved. The V end was cut by 1 base, the J end by 2 bases, with 9 bases between. The germline V gene encodes CDR1 MGHRA and CDR2 YSYEKL. This CDR3 region has 14 residues.

V usage is TRBV2 and J usage is TRBJ1-2; perhaps TRBD1 as D (5 bases). The ends were cut back, 7 bases at V and 4 bases at J, with 22 bases in the middle. The CDR3 covers 16 residues. Germline loops: CDR1 SNHLY, CDR2 FYNNEI. CDR3 nucleotide sequence: TGTGCCAGCACGCTGGGGCAGGGAGGAAATGTCTATGGCTACACCTTC. This gives the protein CASTLGQGGNVYGYTF.

The rearrangement joins TRBV29-1 to TRBJ1-1; TRBD1 matches 8 bases. Germline-derived CDR1 and CDR2 are SQVTM and ANQGSEA. This CDR3 has 12 amino acids. V shed 8 bases and J 5 bases; nucleotides not matched to a gene: 7. Here the CDR3 reads CSFRTGLTEAFF. CDR3 coding DNA: TGCAGCTTCCGGACAGGGTTGACTGAAGCTTTCTTT.

This clonotype was found a few times. V usage is TRBV3-1 and J usage is TRBJ1-1; D remains ambiguous. Germline V lookup: CDR1 LGHDT, CDR2 YNNKEL (reference sequence). The V end was cut by 6 bases, the J end by 4 bases, with 12 bases between. This CDR3 contains 13 residues. CDR3 residues: CASSLRHGTEAFF. CDR3 DNA sequence: TGTGCCAGCAGTCTTCGACACGGCACTGAAGCTTTCTTT.

The V gene is TRBV2, the J gene TRBJ1-1; D perhaps matches TRBD1 (5 bases). V was cut by 8 bases and J by 3 bases, with 13 bases left in between. In germline, CDR1 is SNHLY, CDR2 FYNNEI. The CDR3 is 13 residues long. CDR3 in DNA: TGTGCCAGCCGCGGGACTGGAGACACTGAAGCTTTCTTT. Protein sequence: CASRGTGDTEAFF.

This clonotype was counted ten times or more. The CDR3 is CSARGMNTEAFF. In DNA form, the CDR3 reads TGCAGTGCTAGAGGAATGAACACTGAAGCTTTCTTT. This chain uses TRBV20-1 with TRBJ1-1; no clear D. Germline V gene sequence: CDR1 DFQATT, CDR2 SNEGSKA (reference sequence). The CDR3 has 12 amino acids. The germline V and J ends were trimmed by 1 base and 0 bases, with 3 bases remaining between them.